The clone carrying this T cell receptor beta chain appeared a few times. RNA transcripts yielded amplified TCR beta CDR3 regions. HTBI primers drove first-round RT-PCR of the TCR CDR3. TCRdb passed the multiplex PCR reads through MiXCR, listing each CDR3 protein once. Of approximately 600,000 distinct CDR3 sequences in the sample, under 25% were seen once. V dropped 4 bases and J dropped 12 bases, with 15 bases sitting between them. This CDR3 has 12 residues. The sample belongs to a study of T cells in Graves' hyperthyroidism and ophthalmopathy. The V and J genes are TRBV12-3 or TRBV12-4 and TRBJ1-2; a possible D gene is TRBD1 (6 bases). The receptor was derived from a man aged 25 to 40 with Graves' ophthalmopathy. Sequencing was performed on blood. The CDR3 sequence is CASSSGQIVHTF. The CDR3 bases are TGTGCCAGCAGTTCCGGACAGATAGTCCACACCTTC.